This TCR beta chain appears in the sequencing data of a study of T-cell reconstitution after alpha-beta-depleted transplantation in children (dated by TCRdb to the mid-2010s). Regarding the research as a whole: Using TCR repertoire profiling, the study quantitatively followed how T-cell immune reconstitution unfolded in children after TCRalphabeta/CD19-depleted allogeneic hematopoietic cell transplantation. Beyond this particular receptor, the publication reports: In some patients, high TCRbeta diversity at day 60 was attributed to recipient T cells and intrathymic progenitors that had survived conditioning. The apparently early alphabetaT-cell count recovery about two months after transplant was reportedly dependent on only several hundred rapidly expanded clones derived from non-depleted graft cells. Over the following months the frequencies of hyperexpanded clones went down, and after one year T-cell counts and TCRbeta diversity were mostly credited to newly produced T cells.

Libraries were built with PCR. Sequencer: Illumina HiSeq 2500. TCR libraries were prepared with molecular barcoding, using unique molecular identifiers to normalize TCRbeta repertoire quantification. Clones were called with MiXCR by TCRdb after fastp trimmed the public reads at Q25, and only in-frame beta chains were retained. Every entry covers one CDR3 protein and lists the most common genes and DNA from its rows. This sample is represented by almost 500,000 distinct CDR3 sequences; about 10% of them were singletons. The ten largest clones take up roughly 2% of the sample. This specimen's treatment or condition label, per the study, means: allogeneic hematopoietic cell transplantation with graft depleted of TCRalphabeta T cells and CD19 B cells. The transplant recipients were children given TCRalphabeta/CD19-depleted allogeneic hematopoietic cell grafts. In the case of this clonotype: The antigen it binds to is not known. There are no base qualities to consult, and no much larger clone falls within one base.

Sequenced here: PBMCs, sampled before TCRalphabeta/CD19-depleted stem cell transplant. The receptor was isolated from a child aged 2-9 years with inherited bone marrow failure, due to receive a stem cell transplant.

The CDR3 has the sequence CASSANDRYTEAFF. The sequenced DNA: TGTGCCAGCAGCGCTAATGACAGATACACTGAAGCTTTCTTT. The chain is made from TRBV13 and TRBJ1-1, with TRBD1 perhaps the D gene, on 5 matching bases. Its CDR3 holds 14 amino acids, cysteine through phenylalanine. The sequence is cut down to CDR3 DNA, 42 bases in frame from base 1. The germline V gene (reference sequence) sets CDR1 to PRHDT and CDR2 to FYEKMQ. Trimming at the junction amounts to 5 bases on V and 3 bases on J, and the germline ends lie 13 bases apart.